A selection of T cell receptor beta chains follows, all from one sample in a study of shared clonotypes between healthy human individuals. Here immunoSEQ multiplex PCR was the method, and the copy in TCRdb shows in-frame clones only, minus some. The data show some 1.5 million clones, roughly 97% seen once. Sequenced material: naive CD4+ T cells sorted from blood. All receptors come from a man aged 25 to 45 in good health. The conserved cysteine and the conserved F or W are not part of the CDR3 here. Each record gives: CDR3 length, J gene, V gene, CDR3 protein.

13	TRBJ2-3	TRBV5-5	ASSWRHSSTDTQY
12	TRBJ1-1	TRBV28	ASSFSGLNTEAF
16	TRBJ2-3	TRBV10-3	AISEVAGARTSTDTQY
9	TRBJ2-3	TRBV18	ASSAVDTQY
11	TRBJ1-5	TRBV2	ASSVEGAQPQH
11	TRBJ1-1	TRBV28	ASSLQGWTEAF
12	TRBJ2-5	TRBV9	ASSPRRIGETQY
13	TRBJ1-1	TRBV9	ASSAPTGGYTEAF
10	TRBJ1-1	TRBV6-6	ASQLMNTEAF
14	TRBJ2-1	TRBV11-3	ASSLGAGGNYNEQF
10	TRBJ2-2	TRBV18	ASSTGTGELF
10	TRBJ1-2	TRBV6-4	ASSDSGYGYT
10	TRBJ2-1	TRBV29-1	SAGSSYNEQF
12	TRBJ2-5	TRBV6-1	ASTIGTGRETQY
13	TRBJ2-7	TRBV14	ASSPTSGRAKEQY
10	TRBJ2-3	TRBV5-1	ASSLGQDTQY
9	TRBJ2-1	TRBV7-2	ASSLLHEQF
12	TRBJ1-1	TRBV6-6	ASRGESGNTEAF
9	TRBJ2-7	TRBV20-1	SATQGSEQY
14	TRBJ2-3	TRBV7-7	ASSLIWGREDNTQY
9	TRBJ1-2	TRBV28	ASTIAGGYT
13	TRBJ2-2	TRBV11-3	ASSLGTGQAGELF
15	TRBJ2-3	TRBV7-9	ASSIGGLAGVPDTQY
16	TRBJ1-1	TRBV11-2	ASSPFDRRRYVNTEAF
14	TRBJ1-3	TRBV11-2	ASSLDILSSGNTIY
10	TRBJ1-1	TRBV19	ASSTGGPEAF
11	TRBJ1-2	TRBV5-4	ASSLFGGRGYT
14	TRBJ2-3	TRBV5-4	ASSLGGGLDLDTQY
12	TRBJ2-5	TRBV28	ASRNRGLQETQY
15	TRBJ2-1	TRBV7-8	ASSLVRLAGGANEQF
12	TRBJ2-7	TRBV18	ASSPGTTSYEQY
14	TRBJ2-5	TRBV7-2	ASSSSGQTNQETQY
11	TRBJ2-7	TRBV6-5	ASSYTRYYEQY
10	TRBJ2-7	TRBV6-5	ASGPVMREQY
10	TRBJ2-1	TRBV25-1	ASSVTGNEQF
13	TRBJ2-2	TRBV6-1	ASSEYGTDTGELF
12	TRBJ2-3	TRBV5-1	ASSYADSTDTQY
13	TRBJ2-7	TRBV7-6	ASSLLAGGGLGQY
12	TRBJ1-1	TRBV5-1	ASSGQTGETEAF
11	TRBJ2-1	TRBV18	ASSPPSSDEQF
13	TRBJ2-5	TRBV19	ASSLRRASGETQY
13	TRBJ1-4	TRBV7-9	ASSSHRGWVEKLF
13	TRBJ2-1	TRBV2	ASRPGLATRNEQF
13	TRBJ2-3	TRBV7-7	ASSPSGASPDTQY
11	TRBJ2-1	TRBV29-1	SAWTGMAAEQF
12	TRBJ1-2	TRBV5-4	ASSGTTGPGGYT
11	TRBJ1-5	TRBV28	ASRLDRDQPQH